The clone carrying this T cell receptor beta chain was picked up a small number of times. The target antigen is unknown. The data stem from a study of T cells after yellow fever vaccination. Study overall: The SMART-Seq v4 Ultra Low Input method served to prepare the low-cell-number fractions.

Per the germline V gene, CDR1 is MNHGY and CDR2 is SVAAGI. There are 21 residues in the CDR3. The V and J ends lost 2 bases and 5 bases, in that order; junction bases with no gene match: 23. TCRdb used MiXCR to reprocess the 5' RACE reads, holding one entry per CDR3 protein. The table shows about 510,000 distinct CDR3 sequences, with roughly a fifth occurring only once. Study findings and constraints: Overlap between CD4 and CD8 compartments was detected for a small share of clonotypes. On re-exposure, the response was weaker but peaked faster, at day 5 versus 15. Clones that expanded after primary vaccination mostly reappeared after the booster (roughly 96% CD4, 80% to 90% CD8).

The specimen was PBMCs, collected less than 25 days after the first yellow fever vaccination. The source is a man aged 18 to 30 who received the YFV17D yellow fever vaccine. The chain couples TRBV6-9 to TRBJ2-5, with TRBD1 matching over 10 bases. CDR3 bases: TGTGCCAGCAGTTATCCGGAGGGACAGGGGACCATGACCTCGCCACGGGAGACCCAGTACTTC. It codes for CASSYPEGQGTMTSPRETQYF.